One and the same sample provided the 18 T cell receptor beta chains below, sequenced in a study of blood T cell repertoires in COVID-19. Sequencing used immunoSEQ multiplex PCR; TCRdb keeps in-frame clones, though not all of them. Among about 260,000 clones, approximately 86% were seen once, and the ten largest hold over 8%. Sequencing was performed on peripheral blood. These receptors were obtained from a man aged 35 to 55 with active or convalescent COVID-19.

This chain links TRBV2 with TRBJ2-7, with TRBD1 as a possible D gene (5 bases). This CDR3 contains 14 residues. Per germline, CDR1 SNHLY and CDR2 FYNNEI. Deletions cut 6 bases from V and 0 bases from J, with 12 bases between. The CDR3 bases are TGTGCCAGCAGGCCAGGGTTCAGCTCCTACGAGCAGTACTTC. This gives the protein CASRPGFSSYEQYF. Based on the CDR3 plus reference TRBV2 and TRBJ2-7, the full variable domain is EPEVTQTPSHQVTQMGQEVILRCVPISNHLYFYWYRQILGQKVEFLVSFYNNEISEKSEIFDDQFSVERPDGSNFTLKIRSTKLEDSAMYFCASRPGFSSYEQYFGPGTRLTVT.

The V gene is TRBV10-3, the J gene TRBJ2-1; 8 bases fit TRBD2. The CDR3 is made up of 16 amino acids. CDR1 is ENHRY, CDR2 SYGVKD, per germline. Losses at the gene ends were 2 bases for V and 9 bases for J; bases not matched to a gene: 12. In nucleotides, the CDR3 is TGTGCCATCAGTGAGCCCGGGGGGGGCCAGGATGGTGAGCAGTTCTTC. Residues: CAISEPGGGQDGEQFF.

The V and J genes are TRBV27 and TRBJ1-1; 9 positions agree with TRBD1. Trimming cost V 5 bases and J 12 bases; bases outside gene matches: 10. The germline CDR1 and CDR2 sequences are MNHEY and SMNVEV (reference sequence). This CDR3 has 13 residues. The CDR3: CASSLPGQGITFF. CDR3 coding DNA: TGTGCCAGCAGTCTTCCGGGACAGGGCATAACTTTCTTT.

The J gene is TRBJ1-1, the V gene TRBV25-1; D gene unclear. CDR1 and CDR2 from the germline V gene are MGHDK and SYGVNS. The CDR3 loop spans 15 amino acids. Trimming shortened V by 3 bases and J by 2 bases, and 13 bases separated the two germline ends. The CDR3 region is CASSEYSETNTEAFF. CDR3 in DNA: TGTGCCAGCAGTGAGTACTCTGAAACCAACACTGAAGCTTTCTTT.

In this sample, this clone turned up once. The chain couples TRBV4-2 to TRBJ1-1; D not resolved. The CDR3 covers 14 residues. Germline V gene data show CDR1 as LGHNA and CDR2 as YNFKEQ. Trimming took 4 bases from V and 0 from J, leaving 9 bases between them. As DNA, the CDR3 is TGTGCCAGCAGCCCAGCCCAGGTGAACACTGAAGCTTTCTTT. This codes for CASSPAQVNTEAFF.

The rearrangement joins TRBV12-5 to TRBJ2-2; 11 bases line up with TRBD1. V trimming: 2 bases; J trimming: 2 bases; junction bases outside the gene matches: 1. Germline V gene sequence: CDR1 LGHNT, CDR2 FRNRAP. The CDR3 contains 16 residues. CDR3 DNA: TGTGCTAGTGGTTTGTGGACAGGGGGCAACACCGGGGAGCTGTTTTTT. This codes for CASGLWTGGNTGELFF. The complete variable domain, with remaining parts taken from reference TRBV12-5 and TRBJ2-2, reads DARVTQTPRHKVTEMGQEVTMRCQPILGHNTVFWYRQTMMQGLELLAYFRNRAPLDDSGMPKDRFSAEMPDATLATLKIQPSEPRDSAVYFCASGLWTGGNTGELFFGEGSRLTVL.

Of note for this clone: Mismatch with germline at one junction end may stem from a read error. The chain is built from TRBV18 and TRBJ1-2, with 8 bases matching TRBD1. This CDR3 contains 13 residues. Germline CDR1 and CDR2: KGHSH and LQKENI. CDR3 sequence reads: CASSPSPTGAAFF. DNA for the CDR3: TGTGCCAGCTCACCAAGCCCGACAGGGGCCGCTTTTTTC.

The CDR3 coding sequence is TGTGCCAGCAGTACCGGACAGGTTTCCTACGAGCAGTACTTC. Protein sequence: CASSTGQVSYEQYF. The rearrangement uses TRBV6-5 and TRBJ2-7, with TRBD1 identical over 7 bases. Per the germline V gene, CDR1 is MNHEY and CDR2 is SVGAGI. With 5 bases clipped from V and 1 base from J, the junction kept 5 bases outside the gene matches. This CDR3 contains 14 residues.

Here the CDR3 reads CASSLSSPIGNSPLHF. The CDR3 nucleotides read TGTGCCAGCAGTTTATCATCCCCGATCGGTAATTCACCCCTCCACTTT. The V and J genes are TRBV27 and TRBJ1-6; D not resolved. Trimming removed 0 bases at V and 6 bases at J, with 12 bases between. CDR1 is MNHEY, CDR2 SMNVEV, per germline (reference sequence). This CDR3 is 16 amino acids long.

The chain is built from TRBV28 and TRBJ2-1, with 7 positions matching TRBD1. V lost 6 bases and J lost 5; bases outside the gene matches: 7. This CDR3 is 14 amino acids long. Germline lookup yields CDR1 MDHEN and CDR2 SYDVKM. The CDR3 protein is CASRSGQFNNEQFF. CDR3 DNA sequence: TGTGCCAGCAGATCGGGACAGTTTAACAATGAGCAGTTCTTC.

The V call is TRBV7-9, the J call TRBJ2-5; perhaps TRBD2 as D (5 bases). CDR1 is SEHNR and CDR2 is FQNEAQ in the germline V gene (reference sequence). This CDR3 region has 15 residues. V lost 3 bases and J 4 bases, leaving 15 bases between the germline ends. This CDR3 reads CASSFRTGRGETQYF. CDR3 coding DNA: TGTGCCAGCAGCTTCCGGACGGGGAGAGGAGAGACCCAGTACTTC.

The V and J genes are TRBV19 and TRBJ2-2, with 7 nucleotides matching TRBD2. The ends lost 7 bases at V and 7 bases at J; junction bases unmatched: 9. The length of the CDR3 is 14 residues. Germline V CDR1 and CDR2: LNHDA, SQIVND (reference sequence). The CDR3 DNA reads as TGTGCCAGTAAATTGCGGGAGATGGGCGGGGAGCTGTTTTTT. Translated, it gives CASKLREMGGELFF. Using reference TRBV19 and TRBJ2-2 for the parts outside the CDR3, the full variable domain is DGGITQSPKYLFRKEGQNVTLSCEQNLNHDAMYWYRQDPGQGLRLIYYSQIVNDFQKGDIAEGYSVSREKKESFPLTVTSAQKNPTAFYLCASKLREMGGELFFGEGSRLTVL.

The chain employs TRBV9 and TRBJ2-4; D uncertain. V gave up 4 bases and J gave up 0 bases, with 8 bases separating them. This CDR3 has 14 residues. Germline V gene data show CDR1 as SGDLS and CDR2 as YYNGEE. The CDR3 spells CASSSTVAKNIQYF. The CDR3 coding sequence is TGTGCCAGCAGCTCTACAGTAGCCAAAAACATTCAGTACTTC.

The V call is TRBV5-4, the J call TRBJ1-2, with D possibly matching TRBD1 (5 bases). The CDR3 extends over 13 amino acids. Trimming left V 0 bases short and J 5 bases short, with 8 bases between. CDR1 and CDR2 (germline): SGHNT, YYREEE (reference sequence). CDR3 amino acids: CASSLDQGYGYTF. DNA for the CDR3: TGTGCCAGCAGCTTGGATCAGGGTTATGGCTACACCTTC. Together with reference TRBV5-4 and TRBJ1-2, the CDR3 gives the full variable domain: ETGVTQSPTHLIKTRGQQVTLRCSSQSGHNTVSWYQQALGQGPQFIFQYYREEENGRGNFPPRFSGLQFPNYSSELNVNALELDDSALYLCASSLDQGYGYTFGSGTRLTVV.

The gene calls are TRBV12-3 or TRBV12-4 and TRBJ1-1; the D is unclear. This CDR3 spans 12 amino acids. The V gene lost 3 bases and the J gene lost 5 bases, with 7 bases spanning the gap. The CDR3 sequence is CASSFIRTEAFF. In DNA form, the CDR3 reads TGTGCCAGCAGTTTTATCCGGACTGAAGCTTTCTTT.

The chain couples TRBV18 to TRBJ1-5; 7 nucleotides line up with TRBD1. The germline V gene encodes CDR1 KGHSH and CDR2 LQKENI. This CDR3 spans 16 amino acids. Unmatched junction bases numbered 14, after V lost 5 bases and J lost 7 bases. This chain's CDR3 is CASSFGRQGREQPQHF. The CDR3 DNA is TGTGCCAGCTCATTCGGCCGACAGGGTCGGGAACAGCCCCAGCATTTT.

The sample holds a few counts of this clone. The chain combines TRBV28 with TRBJ1-5, with a tentative D call TRBD1 (6 bases). The length of the CDR3 is 15 residues. Germline CDR1 MDHEN, CDR2 SYDVKM. The V end lost 4 bases, the J end lost 1 base, and 11 bases lay between the germline ends. The CDR3 loop reads CASSSDRRSNQPQHF. DNA of the CDR3: TGTGCCAGCAGTTCCGACAGGAGGAGCAATCAGCCCCAGCATTTT.

The chain employs TRBV4-2 and TRBJ2-7; D unresolved. Germline CDR1 reads LGHNA; CDR2 reads YNFKEQ. Between the trimmed V and J ends, which lost 0 bases and 3 bases, there was a span of 6 bases. CDR3 length: 13 amino acids. The CDR3 loop is CASSQELFYEQYF. In DNA, the CDR3 is TGTGCCAGCAGCCAAGAACTGTTCTACGAGCAGTACTTC.